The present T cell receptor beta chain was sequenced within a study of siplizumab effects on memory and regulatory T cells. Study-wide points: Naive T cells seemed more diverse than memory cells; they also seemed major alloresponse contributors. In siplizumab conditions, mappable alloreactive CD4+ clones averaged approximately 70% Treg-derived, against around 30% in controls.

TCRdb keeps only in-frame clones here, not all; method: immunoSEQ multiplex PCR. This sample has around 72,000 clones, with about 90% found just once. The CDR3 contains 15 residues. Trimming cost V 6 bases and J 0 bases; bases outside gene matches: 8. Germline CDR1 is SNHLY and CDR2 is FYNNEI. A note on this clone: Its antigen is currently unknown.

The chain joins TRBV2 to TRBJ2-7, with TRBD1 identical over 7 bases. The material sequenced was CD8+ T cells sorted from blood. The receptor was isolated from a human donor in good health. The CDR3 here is CASSWEGGTSYEQYF. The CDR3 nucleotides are TGTGCCAGCAGCTGGGAAGGGGGCACCTCCTACGAGCAGTACTTC. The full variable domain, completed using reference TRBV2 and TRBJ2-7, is EPEVTQTPSHQVTQMGQEVILRCVPISNHLYFYWYRQILGQKVEFLVSFYNNEISEKSEIFDDQFSVERPDGSNFTLKIRSTKLEDSAMYFCASSWEGGTSYEQYFGPGTRLTVT.